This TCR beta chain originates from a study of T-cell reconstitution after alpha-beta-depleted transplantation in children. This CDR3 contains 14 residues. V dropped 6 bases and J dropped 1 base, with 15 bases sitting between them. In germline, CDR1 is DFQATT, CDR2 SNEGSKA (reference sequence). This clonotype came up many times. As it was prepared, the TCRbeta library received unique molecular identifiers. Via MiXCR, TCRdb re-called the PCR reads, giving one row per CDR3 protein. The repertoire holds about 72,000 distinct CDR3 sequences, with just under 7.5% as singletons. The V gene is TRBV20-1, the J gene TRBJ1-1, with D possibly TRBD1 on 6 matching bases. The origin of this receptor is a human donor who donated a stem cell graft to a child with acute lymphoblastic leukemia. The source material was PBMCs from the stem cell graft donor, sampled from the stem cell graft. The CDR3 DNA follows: TGCAGTGCCACAGGGTGGGTAACGAACACTGAAGCTTTCTTT. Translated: CSATGWVTNTEAFF.